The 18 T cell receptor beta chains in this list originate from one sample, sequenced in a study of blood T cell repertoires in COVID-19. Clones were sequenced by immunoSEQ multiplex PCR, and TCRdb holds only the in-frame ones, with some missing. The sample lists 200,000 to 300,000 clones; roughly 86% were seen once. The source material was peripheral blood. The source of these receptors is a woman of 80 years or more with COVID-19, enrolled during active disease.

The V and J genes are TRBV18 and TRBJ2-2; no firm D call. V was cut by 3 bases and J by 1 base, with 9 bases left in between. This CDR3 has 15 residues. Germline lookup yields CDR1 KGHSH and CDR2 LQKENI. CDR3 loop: CASSPHPGNTGELFF. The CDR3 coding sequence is TGTGCCAGCTCACCCCATCCGGGGAACACCGGGGAGCTGTTTTTT. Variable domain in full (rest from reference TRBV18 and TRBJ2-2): NAGVMQNPRHLVRRRGQEARLRCSPMKGHSHVYWYRQLPEEGLKFMVYLQKENIIDESGMPKERFSAEFPKEGPSILRIQQVVRGDSAAYFCASSPHPGNTGELFFGEGSRLTVL.

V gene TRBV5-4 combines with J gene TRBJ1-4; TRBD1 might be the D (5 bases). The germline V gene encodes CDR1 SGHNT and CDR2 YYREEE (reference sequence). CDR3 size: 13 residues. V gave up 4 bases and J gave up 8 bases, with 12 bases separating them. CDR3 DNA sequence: TGTGCCAGCAGCCGGGAGGGGATGGAAAAACTGTTTTTT. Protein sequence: CASSREGMEKLFF.

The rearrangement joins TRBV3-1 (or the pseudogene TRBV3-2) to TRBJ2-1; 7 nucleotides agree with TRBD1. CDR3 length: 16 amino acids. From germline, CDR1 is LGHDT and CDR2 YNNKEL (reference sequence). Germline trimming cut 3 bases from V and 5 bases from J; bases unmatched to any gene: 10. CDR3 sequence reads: CASSQWPGTEDNEQFF. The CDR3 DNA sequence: TGTGCCAGCAGCCAGTGGCCCGGGACAGAGGACAATGAGCAGTTCTTC.

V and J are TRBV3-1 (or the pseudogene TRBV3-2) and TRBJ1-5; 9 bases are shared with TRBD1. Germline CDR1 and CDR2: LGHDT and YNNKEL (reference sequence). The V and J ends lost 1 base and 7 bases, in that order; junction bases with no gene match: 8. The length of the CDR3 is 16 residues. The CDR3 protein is CASSQGTGDLGQPQHF. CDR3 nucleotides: TGTGCCAGCAGCCAAGGGACAGGGGATTTAGGACAGCCCCAGCATTTT.

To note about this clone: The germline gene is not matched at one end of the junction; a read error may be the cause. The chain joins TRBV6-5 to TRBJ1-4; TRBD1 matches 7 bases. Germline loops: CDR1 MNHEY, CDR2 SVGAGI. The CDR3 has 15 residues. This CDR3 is CASSYSVEGAGSPIF. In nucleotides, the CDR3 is TGTGCCAGCAGTTACTCGGTAGAGGGGGCGGGTTCACCCATTTTT.

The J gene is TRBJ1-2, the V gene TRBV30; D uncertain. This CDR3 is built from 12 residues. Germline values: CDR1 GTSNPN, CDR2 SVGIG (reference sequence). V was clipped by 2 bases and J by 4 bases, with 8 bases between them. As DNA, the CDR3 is TGTGCCTGGAGTTTCCCCTTCTATGGCTACACCTTC. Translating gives CAWSFPFYGYTF.

DNA for the CDR3: TGTGCCAGCAGCCAAGGGCGGACTAGCGGGTCCTGGGATACGCAGTATTTT. It translates to CASSQGRTSGSWDTQYF. The chain has TRBV3-1 (or the pseudogene TRBV3-2) and TRBJ2-3; 11 positions agree with TRBD2. With 1 base clipped from V and 6 bases from J, the junction kept 9 bases outside the gene matches. The CDR3 runs 17 residues. Germline values: CDR1 LGHDT, CDR2 YNNKEL (reference sequence).

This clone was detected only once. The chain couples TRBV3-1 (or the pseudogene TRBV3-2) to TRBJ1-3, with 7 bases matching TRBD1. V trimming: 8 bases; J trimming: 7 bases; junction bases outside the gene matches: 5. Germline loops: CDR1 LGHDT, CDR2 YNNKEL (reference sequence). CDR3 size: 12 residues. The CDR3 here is CASRDRRNTIYF. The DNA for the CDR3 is TGTGCCAGCCGGGACAGAAGGAACACCATATATTTT.

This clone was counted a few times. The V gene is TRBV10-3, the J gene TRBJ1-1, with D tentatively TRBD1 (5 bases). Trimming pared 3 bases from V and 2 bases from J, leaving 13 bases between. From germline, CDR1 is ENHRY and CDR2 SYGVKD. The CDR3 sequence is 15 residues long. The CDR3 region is CAISDKDIGNTEAFF. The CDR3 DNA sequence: TGTGCCATCAGTGACAAGGACATCGGTAACACTGAAGCTTTCTTT.

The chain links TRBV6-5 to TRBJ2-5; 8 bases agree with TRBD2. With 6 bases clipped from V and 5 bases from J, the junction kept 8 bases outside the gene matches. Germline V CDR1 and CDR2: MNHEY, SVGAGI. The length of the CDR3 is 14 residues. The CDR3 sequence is CASSDGGGTETQYF. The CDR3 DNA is TGTGCCAGCAGCGACGGGGGGGGCACGGAGACCCAGTACTTC.

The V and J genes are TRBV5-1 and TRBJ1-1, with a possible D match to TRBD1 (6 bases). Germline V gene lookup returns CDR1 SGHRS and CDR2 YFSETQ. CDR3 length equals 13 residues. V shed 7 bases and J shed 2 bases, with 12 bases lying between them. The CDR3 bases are TGCGCCAGCTCGGGACAAGATAACACTGAAGCTTTCTTT. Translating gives CASSGQDNTEAFF. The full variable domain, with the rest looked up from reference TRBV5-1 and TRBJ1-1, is KAGVTQTPRYLIKTRGQQVTLSCSPISGHRSVSWYQQTPGQGLQFLFEYFSETQRNKGNFPGRFSGRQFSNSRSEMNVSTLELGDSALYLCASSGQDNTEAFFGQGTRLTVV.

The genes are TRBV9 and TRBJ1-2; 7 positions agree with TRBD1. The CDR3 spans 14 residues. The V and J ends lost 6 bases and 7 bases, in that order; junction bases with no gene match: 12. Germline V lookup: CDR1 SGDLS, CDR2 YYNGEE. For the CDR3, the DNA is TGTGCCAGCACCATCGACAGGGTGGAGTCTGGCTACACCTTC. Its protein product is CASTIDRVESGYTF. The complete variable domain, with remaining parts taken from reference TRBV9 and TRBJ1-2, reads DSGVTQTPKHLITATGQRVTLRCSPRSGDLSVYWYQQSLDQGLQFLIQYYNGEERAKGNILERFSAQQFPDLHSELNLSSLELGDSALYFCASTIDRVESGYTFGSGTRLTVV.

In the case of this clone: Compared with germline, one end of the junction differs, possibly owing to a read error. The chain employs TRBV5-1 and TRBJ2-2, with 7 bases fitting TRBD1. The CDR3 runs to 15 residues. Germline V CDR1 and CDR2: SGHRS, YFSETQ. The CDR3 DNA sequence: TGCGCCAGCAGATTGGGACAGCTGAACACCGGGGAGCTGTTTTTT. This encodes CASRLGQLNTGELFF.

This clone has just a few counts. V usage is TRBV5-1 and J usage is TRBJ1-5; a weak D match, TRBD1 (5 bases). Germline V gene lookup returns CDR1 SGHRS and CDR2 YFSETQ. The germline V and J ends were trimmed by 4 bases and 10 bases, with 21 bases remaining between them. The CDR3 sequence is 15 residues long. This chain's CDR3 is CASSPEGGQGGPQHF. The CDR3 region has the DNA TGCGCCAGCAGCCCCGAAGGAGGGCAGGGTGGACCCCAGCATTTT.

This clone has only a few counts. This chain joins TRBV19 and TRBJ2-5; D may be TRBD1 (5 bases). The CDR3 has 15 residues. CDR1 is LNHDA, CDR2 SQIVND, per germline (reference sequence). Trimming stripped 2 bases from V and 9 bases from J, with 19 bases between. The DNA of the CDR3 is TGTGCCAGTAGTATACTCTCCCAGGGTGGTGGACCCCAGTACTTC. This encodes CASSILSQGGGPQYF.

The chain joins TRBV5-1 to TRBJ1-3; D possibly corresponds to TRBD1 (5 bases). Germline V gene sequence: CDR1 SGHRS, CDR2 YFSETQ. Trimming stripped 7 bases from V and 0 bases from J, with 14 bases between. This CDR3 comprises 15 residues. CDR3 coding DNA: TGCGCCAGCGCGCCAGCTGGACACTCTGGAAACACCATATATTTT. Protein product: CASAPAGHSGNTIYF.

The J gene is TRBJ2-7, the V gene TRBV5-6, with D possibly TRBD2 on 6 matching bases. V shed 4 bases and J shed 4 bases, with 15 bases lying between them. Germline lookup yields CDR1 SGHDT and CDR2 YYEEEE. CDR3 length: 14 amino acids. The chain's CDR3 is CASSPTGVKYEQYV. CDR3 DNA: TGTGCCAGCAGCCCCACGGGGGTAAAGTACGAGCAGTACGTC.

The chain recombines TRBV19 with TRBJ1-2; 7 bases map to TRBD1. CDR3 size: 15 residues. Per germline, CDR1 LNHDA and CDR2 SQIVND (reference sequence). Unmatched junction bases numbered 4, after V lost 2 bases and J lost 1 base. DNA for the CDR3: TGTGCCAGTAGTATACCCGGGACAGATAACTATGGCTACACCTTC. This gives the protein CASSIPGTDNYGYTF. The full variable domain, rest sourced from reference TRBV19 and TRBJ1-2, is DGGITQSPKYLFRKEGQNVTLSCEQNLNHDAMYWYRQDPGQGLRLIYYSQIVNDFQKGDIAEGYSVSREKKESFPLTVTSAQKNPTAFYLCASSIPGTDNYGYTFGSGTRLTVV.